The rows below give T cell receptor beta chains drawn from one sample of a study of blood T cell repertoires in COVID-19. Libraries were prepared by immunoSEQ multiplex PCR; TCRdb keeps only in-frame clonotypes and omits some of them. The repertoire includes tens of thousands of clones, less than 95% of them detected once, and less than 3% sits in the top ten. The material sequenced was peripheral blood. Every receptor here comes from a man in his 70s with acute or convalescent COVID-19. CDR3s include the opening cysteine and the closing phenylalanine or tryptophan. D genes are given only for firm matches. The size field is filled for only some rows; it gives once, few, many or a size class.

TRBJ1-5	once	TRBV28	NA	CASSLYLGGQALNQPQHF	TGTGCCAGCAGTTTATATCTGGGAGGGCAGGCGTTAAATCAGCCCCAGCATTTT
TRBJ2-6	NA	TRBV5-8	NA	CASSAGGANVLTF	TGTGCCAGCAGCGCGGGTGGGGCCAACGTCCTGACTTTC
TRBJ1-1	NA	TRBV5-4	NA	CASSSMKSRTEAFF	TGTGCCAGCAGCTCTATGAAGTCCAGGACTGAAGCTTTCTTT
TRBJ1-5	few	TRBV12-3/TRBV12-4	NA	CASSQGPNQPQHF	TGTGCCAGCAGTCAGGGGCCCAATCAGCCCCAGCATTTT
TRBJ2-7	NA	TRBV15	TRBD1	CATSRGQGGYEQYF	TGTGCCACCAGCAGAGGACAGGGCGGCTACGAGCAGTACTTC
TRBJ1-2	NA	TRBV4-2	TRBD1	CASSHRDREWYGYTF	TGTGCCAGCAGCCACCGGGACAGGGAATGGTATGGCTACACCTTC
TRBJ1-5	few	TRBV11-1	NA	CASSLGGGPNQPQHF	TGTGCCAGCAGCTTAGGCGGGGGGCCCAATCAGCCCCAGCATTTT
TRBJ2-7	NA	TRBV2	NA	CASSRQYEQYF	TGTGCCAGCAGTCGACAGTACGAGCAGTACTTC
TRBJ2-2	NA	TRBV29-1	NA	CSGAQQAGELFF	TGCAGCGGGGCGCAACAGGCCGGGGAGCTGTTTTTT
TRBJ1-5	few	TRBV6-2/TRBV6-3	NA	CASSYGRVGNQPQHF	TGTGCCAGCAGTTACGGCAGGGTTGGCAATCAGCCCCAGCATTTT
TRBJ1-4	NA	TRBV29-1	TRBD1	CSVVEQGAYEKLFF	TGCAGCGTGGTCGAACAGGGGGCTTATGAAAAACTGTTTTTT
TRBJ2-7	NA	TRBV3-1/TRBV3-2	NA	CASSQAPGGAISYEQYF	TGTGCCAGCAGCCAAGCCCCTGGGGGCGCCATCTCCTACGAGCAGTACTTC
TRBJ2-7	NA	TRBV5-4	NA	CASSLGFSSYEQYF	TGTGCCAGCAGCTTGGGTTTCAGCTCCTACGAGCAGTACTTC
TRBJ2-7	NA	TRBV28	NA	CASSFSRDYEQYF	TGTGCCAGCAGTTTCTCCCGGGACTACGAGCAGTACTTC
TRBJ2-2	few	TRBV6-2/TRBV6-3	NA	CASSTGTGELFF	TGTGCCAGCAGTACAGGCACCGGGGAGCTGTTTTTT
TRBJ2-5	NA	TRBV5-1	NA	CASSFGGETQYF	TGCGCCAGCAGCTTCGGGGGAGAGACCCAGTACTTC
TRBJ2-1	NA	TRBV18	TRBD2	CASSPLPTSGSYNEQFF	TGTGCCAGCTCACCTCTCCCGACTAGCGGCTCCTACAATGAGCAGTTCTTC
TRBJ1-1	NA	TRBV5-4	NA	CASSVMTPQNTEAFF	TGTGCCAGCAGCGTGATGACACCCCAGAACACTGAAGCTTTCTTT